One TCR beta chain is described in this entry. These data belong to a study of blood T cell repertoires in COVID-19. Looking at the study overall: Sites across the United States, Italy and Spain contributed samples from acute and convalescent COVID-19. From T cells, B-cell-depleted T cells, or PBMCs came the material, which was cDNA or gDNA.

In the source study's methods: Estimation of nucleated cell counts relied on the amplification of reference gene primers. The assay was immunoSEQ multiplex PCR, and TCRdb's table has in-frame clones only and misses some. V, J and clone size are taken as reported in that table, and D and trimming were inferred from the DNA itself. The table includes approximately 75,000 clones, about 79% detected once. Germline CDR1 and CDR2: SNHLY and FYNNEI. This CDR3 spans 14 amino acids. With 6 bases clipped from V and 1 base from J, the junction kept 5 bases outside the gene matches. The chain recombines TRBV2 with TRBJ1-2; TRBD1 agrees at 7 bases. The clonotype originates from a woman aged 45-60 years with acute or convalescent COVID-19. Sequenced sample: peripheral blood. The DNA for the CDR3 is TGTGCCAGCAGAGAGGGGACAGTTAACTATGGCTACACCTTC. Protein sequence: CASREGTVNYGYTF.